The clone carrying this T cell receptor (beta chain) was found a few times. This sample was included in a study of regulatory T cells in long-lasting Graves disease. Arm-PCR with iRepertoire HTBI primers amplified the CDR3 regions for these TCR beta libraries. Each CDR3 protein is one row after TCRdb ran MiXCR on the multiplex PCR reads. The table lists 400,000 to 500,000 distinct CDR3 sequences, around 15% of them singletons. Indicated time point: newly diagnosed GD, antithyroid drugs for less than 3 months. Scientists built the TCR library using RNA that was extracted from PBMCs. The CDR3 totals 12 residues. Germline V gene data show CDR1 as SGDLS and CDR2 as YYNGEE. The germline V and J ends were trimmed by 0 bases and 10 bases, with 8 bases remaining between them. This sample also appeared in a second study, on T cells in Graves' hyperthyroidism and ophthalmopathy.

The sample consisted of peripheral blood mononuclear cells (PBMCs), taken at new diagnosis, from a patient treated with antithyroid drugs. J is TRBJ2-1 and V is TRBV9; D is possibly TRBD1 or TRBD2 (5 bases each). This TCR was sampled from a woman under 30 with Graves disease. CDR3 sequence reads: CASSVGGDEQFF. CDR3 sequence (DNA): TGTGCCAGCAGCGTAGGTGGGGACGAGCAGTTCTTC.